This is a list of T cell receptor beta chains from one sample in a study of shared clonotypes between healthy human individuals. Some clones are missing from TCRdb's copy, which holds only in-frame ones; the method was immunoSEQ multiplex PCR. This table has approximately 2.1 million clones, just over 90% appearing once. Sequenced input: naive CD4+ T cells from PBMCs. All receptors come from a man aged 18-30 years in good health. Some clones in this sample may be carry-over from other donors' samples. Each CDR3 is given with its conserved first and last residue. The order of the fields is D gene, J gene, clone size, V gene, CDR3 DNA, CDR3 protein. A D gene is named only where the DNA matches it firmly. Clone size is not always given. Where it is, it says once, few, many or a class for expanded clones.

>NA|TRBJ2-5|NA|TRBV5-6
TGTGCCAGCAGAGCAACGTACCGAAGGGGGACCCAGTACTTC
CASRATYRRGTQYF
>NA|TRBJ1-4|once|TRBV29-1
TGCAGCGTTGCCGAACCGGGACTCCTCTTTGAAAAACTGTTTTTT
CSVAEPGLLFEKLFF
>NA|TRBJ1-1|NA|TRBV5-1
TGCGCCAGCAGCCGTAGCATGAACACTGAAGCTTTCTTT
CASSRSMNTEAFF
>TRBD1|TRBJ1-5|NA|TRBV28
TGTGCCAGCAGTTCAGGGGGAACCAATCAGCCCCAGCATTTT
CASSSGGTNQPQHF
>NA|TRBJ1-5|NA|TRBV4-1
TGCGCCAGCAGCCAAGGACGGCAGGGTCCCAAAAATCAGCCCCAGCATTTT
CASSQGRQGPKNQPQHF
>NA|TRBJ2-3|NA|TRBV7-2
TGTGCCAGCAGCGAGCGGAGCACAGATACGCAGTATTTT
CASSERSTDTQYF
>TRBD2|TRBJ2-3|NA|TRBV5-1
TGCGCCAGCAGGAGACTAGCGGGAGGGCCGGCAGATACGCAGTATTTT
CASRRLAGGPADTQYF
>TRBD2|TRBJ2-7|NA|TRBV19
TGTGCCAGTAGTCCCGGACTAGCGGGAAGCGACGAGCAGTACTTC
CASSPGLAGSDEQYF
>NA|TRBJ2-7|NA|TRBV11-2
TGTGCCAGCGGGCGGAACTCCTACGAGCAGTACTTC
CASGRNSYEQYF
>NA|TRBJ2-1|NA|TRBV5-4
TGTGCCAGCAGCTTGGAGACCTCCTACAATGAGCAGTTCTTC
CASSLETSYNEQFF
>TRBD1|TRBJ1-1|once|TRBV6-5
TGTGCCAGCAGGGACAGGGGGATGAAGGACACTGAAGCTTTCTTT
CASRDRGMKDTEAFF
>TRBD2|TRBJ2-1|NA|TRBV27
TGTGCCAGCAGTCCCCGACTAGCGGGAGGCAATGAGCAGTTCTTC
CASSPRLAGGNEQFF
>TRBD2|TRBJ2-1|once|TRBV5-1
TGCGCCAGCAGCGCCGGGACTAGCGGAACCTACAATGAGCAGTTCTTC
CASSAGTSGTYNEQFF
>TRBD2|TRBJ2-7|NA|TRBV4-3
TGCGCCAGCAGCAAACTAGCGCTCTCCTACGAGCAGTACTTC
CASSKLALSYEQYF
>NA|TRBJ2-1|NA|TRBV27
TGTGCCAGCCAAGAATGGGGGGCTAATTACAATGAGCAGTTCTTC
CASQEWGANYNEQFF
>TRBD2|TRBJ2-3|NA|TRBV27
TGTGCCAGCAGTCGCACTAGCGGGTGGGCCCAAGATACGCAGTATTTT
CASSRTSGWAQDTQYF